This TCR beta chain was found in a study of T-cell memory formation after mild COVID-19. Overall study findings and caveats: Whether second-wave clones peaking at day 37 were SARS-CoV-2 specific went unconfirmed. CD4+ contracting clones lay mainly in CM and EM, CD8+ ones in EMRA.

The CDR3 contains 15 residues. Trimming cost V 6 bases and J 8 bases; bases outside gene matches: 12. Using its own MiXCR run on the 5' RACE reads, TCRdb lists one record per CDR3 protein. This table holds 470,000 or so distinct CDR3 sequences, around a quarter found once. In regard to this clonotype: The antigen is undetermined.

The chain employs TRBV12-3 or TRBV12-4 and TRBJ2-1; 8 positions agree with TRBD2. Material for sequencing was PBMCs or a T cell subset sorted from them (not recorded which). The TCR sequence derives from an adult woman who had mild COVID-19 (a few samples of this study predate the infection). Cell type and time point are not known. CDR3 DNA sequence: TGTGCCAGCAGCCGAAGCGGGGGTTCAAGGGATGAGCAGTTCTTC. As protein: CASSRSGGSRDEQFF.